This TCR beta chain was obtained from a study of cytomegalovirus exposure and HLA in healthy donors. This PCR relied on a set of 60 Vbeta primers and 13 Jbeta primers. The method was immunoSEQ multiplex PCR; TCRdb's version includes in-frame clones alone and lacks a portion of them. The table records some 160,000 clones, under 90% of them present only once. Only a few counts were recorded for this clone. No antigen is known for it. Per the germline V gene, CDR1 is SGHTA and CDR2 is FQGTGA. The CDR3 has 19 residues. The V and J ends lost 3 bases and 1 base respectively, with 23 bases between them. Points from the study as a whole: Earlier analysis yielded a pattern in which most TCR beta V segments were productive about 90% or about 30% of the time. Later, TCR association rates were found to vary by HLA locus, highest for DRB1 and lowest for HLA-C. In the analysis, some V segments, TRBV6-2 and TRBV6-3 included, were excluded as indistinguishable.

Sequencing was carried out using PBMCs. This TCR was recovered from a boy aged 2-15 years in good health and CMV-seronegative. The V call is TRBV7-3, the J call TRBJ2-3, with D maybe TRBD1 (6 bases). CDR3: CASSFRALRDTARTDTQYF. CDR3 in DNA: TGTGCCAGCAGCTTCCGAGCCCTCCGGGACACCGCTCGCACAGATACGCAGTATTTT.